The sequence of this TCR beta chain was determined in a study of identical twins. Each CDR3 protein is one row after TCRdb ran MiXCR on the 5' RACE reads. The sample holds around 220,000 distinct CDR3 sequences, over 12% seen once. The V end was cut by 2 bases, the J end by 1 base, with 4 bases between. The germline V gene encodes CDR1 SQVTM and CDR2 ANQGSEA. The CDR3 consists of 12 residues. This clonotype has ten or more counts. The gene calls are TRBV29-1 and TRBJ2-3; D gene ambiguous. This TCR was recovered from a woman in her late teens or twenties in good health. The source material was memory (CD45RO+) T cells sorted from blood. The CDR3 coding sequence is TGCAGCGTTGAACCCGGCACAGATACGCAGTATTTT. It is translated as CSVEPGTDTQYF.